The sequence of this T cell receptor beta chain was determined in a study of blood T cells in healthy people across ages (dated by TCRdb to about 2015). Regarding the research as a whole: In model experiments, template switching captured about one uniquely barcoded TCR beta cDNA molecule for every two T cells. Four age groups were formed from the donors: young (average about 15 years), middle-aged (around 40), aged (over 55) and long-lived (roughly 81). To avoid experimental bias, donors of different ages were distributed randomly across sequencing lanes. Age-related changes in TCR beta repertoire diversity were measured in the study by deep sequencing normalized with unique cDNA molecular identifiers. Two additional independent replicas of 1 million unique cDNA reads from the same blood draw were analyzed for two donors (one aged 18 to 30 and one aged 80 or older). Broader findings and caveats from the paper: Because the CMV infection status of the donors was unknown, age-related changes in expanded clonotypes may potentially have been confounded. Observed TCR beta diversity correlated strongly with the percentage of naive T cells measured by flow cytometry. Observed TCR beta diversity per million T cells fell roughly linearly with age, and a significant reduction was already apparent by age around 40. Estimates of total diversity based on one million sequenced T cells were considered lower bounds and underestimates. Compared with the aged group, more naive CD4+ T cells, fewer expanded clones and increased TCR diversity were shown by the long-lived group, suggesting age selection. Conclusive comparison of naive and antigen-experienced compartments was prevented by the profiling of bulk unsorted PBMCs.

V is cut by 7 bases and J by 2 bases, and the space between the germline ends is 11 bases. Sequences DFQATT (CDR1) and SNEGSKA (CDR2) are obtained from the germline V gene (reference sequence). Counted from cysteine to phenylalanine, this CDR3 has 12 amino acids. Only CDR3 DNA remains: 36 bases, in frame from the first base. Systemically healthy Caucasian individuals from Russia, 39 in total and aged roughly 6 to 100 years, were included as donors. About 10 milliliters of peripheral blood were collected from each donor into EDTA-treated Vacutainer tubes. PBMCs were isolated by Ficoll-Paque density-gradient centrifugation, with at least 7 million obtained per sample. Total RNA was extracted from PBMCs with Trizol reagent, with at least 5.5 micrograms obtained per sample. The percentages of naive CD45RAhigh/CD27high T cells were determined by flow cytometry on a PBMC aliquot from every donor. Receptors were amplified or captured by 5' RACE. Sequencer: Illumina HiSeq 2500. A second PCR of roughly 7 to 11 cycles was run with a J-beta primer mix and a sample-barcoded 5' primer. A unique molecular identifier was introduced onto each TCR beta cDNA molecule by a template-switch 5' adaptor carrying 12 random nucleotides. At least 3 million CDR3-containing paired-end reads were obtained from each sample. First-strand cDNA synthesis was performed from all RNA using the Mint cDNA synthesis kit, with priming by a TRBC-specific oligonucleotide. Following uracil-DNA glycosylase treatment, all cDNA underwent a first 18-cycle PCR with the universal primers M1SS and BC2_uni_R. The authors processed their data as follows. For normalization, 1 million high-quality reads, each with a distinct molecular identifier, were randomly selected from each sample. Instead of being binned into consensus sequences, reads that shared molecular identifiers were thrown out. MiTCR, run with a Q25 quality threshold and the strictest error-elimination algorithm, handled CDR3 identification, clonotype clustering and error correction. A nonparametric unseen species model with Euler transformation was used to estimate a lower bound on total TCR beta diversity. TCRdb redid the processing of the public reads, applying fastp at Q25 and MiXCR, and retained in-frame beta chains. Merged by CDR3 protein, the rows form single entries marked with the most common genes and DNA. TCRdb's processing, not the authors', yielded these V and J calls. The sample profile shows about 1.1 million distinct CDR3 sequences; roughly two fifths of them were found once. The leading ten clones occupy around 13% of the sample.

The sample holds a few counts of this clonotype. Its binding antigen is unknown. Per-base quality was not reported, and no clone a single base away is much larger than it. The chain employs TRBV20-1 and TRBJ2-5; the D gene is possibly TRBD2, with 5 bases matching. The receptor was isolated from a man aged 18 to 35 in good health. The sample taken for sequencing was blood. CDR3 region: CSVYEGQETQYF. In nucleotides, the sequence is TGCAGTGTGTACGAGGGTCAAGAGACCCAGTACTTC.